One sample yielded the 19 T cell receptor beta chains listed below, sequenced in a study of T cell responses to AZD1222 COVID-19 vaccine. Method: immunoSEQ multiplex PCR; TCRdb's copy keeps in-frame clones and lacks some. The data contain approximately 150,000 clones, about 92% of them seen just once; the ten biggest clones take up around 10%. The starting material was peripheral blood, obtained after recovery from COVID-19. Source of these receptors: an adult who had recovered from COVID-19.

This chain connects TRBV6-1 to TRBJ2-7; D unresolved. The V gene's germline CDR1 is MNHNS and CDR2 SASEGT. The CDR3 length is 12 residues. Between the trimmed V and J ends, which lost 3 bases and 4 bases, there was a span of 7 bases. CDR3 sequence reads: CASSDRVYEQYF. The CDR3 region has the DNA TGTGCCAGCAGTGACCGCGTATACGAGCAGTACTTC.

The chain employs TRBV5-1 and TRBJ2-1; TRBD2 aligns across 7 bases. Per germline, CDR1 SGHRS and CDR2 YFSETQ. V was pared by 0 bases and J by 14 bases, with 11 bases of the junction left unmatched. This CDR3 has 14 amino acids. CDR3 loop: CASSLGLADTGEFF. CDR3 coding DNA: TGCGCCAGCAGCTTGGGTCTAGCGGATACGGGAGAGTTCTTC.

The V call is TRBV11-3, the J call TRBJ2-6; D not resolved. V was cut by 5 bases and J by 4 bases, with 6 bases left in between. CDR3 length: 13 residues. The V gene's germline CDR1 is SGHNT and CDR2 YENEEA. CDR3 sequence: CASSPPGANVLTF. The CDR3 DNA reads as TGTGCCAGCAGCCCACCCGGGGCCAACGTCCTGACTTTC. Variable domain in full (rest from reference TRBV11-3 and TRBJ2-6): EAGVVQSPRYKIIEKKQPVAFWCNPISGHNTLYWYLQNLGQGPELLIRYENEEAVDDSQLPKDRFSAERLKGVDSTLKIQPAELGDSAVYLCASSPPGANVLTFGAGSRLTVL.

This chain joins TRBV6-5 and TRBJ1-6; perhaps TRBD1 as D (5 bases). CDR1 MNHEY and CDR2 SVGAGI come from the germline V gene. Between the trimmed V and J ends, which lost 5 bases and 10 bases, there was a span of 18 bases. This CDR3 has 15 amino acids. The CDR3 DNA sequence: TGTGCCAGCAGTCCTAGGGTCGAGGGGCGGTCACCCCTCCACTTT. Protein sequence: CASSPRVEGRSPLHF.

The chain carries TRBV10-3 and TRBJ2-5; TRBD2 matches at 9 bases. V dropped 0 bases and J dropped 2; count of bases not matched to a gene: 7. The CDR3 extends over 17 amino acids. Germline CDR1 and CDR2: ENHRY and SYGVKD. The CDR3 nucleotides are TGTGCCATCAGTGAGTCCCCGATAGCGGGAGAACAAGAGACCCAGTACTTC. Amino acids: CAISESPIAGEQETQYF.

The rearrangement joins TRBV21-1 to TRBJ2-6. TRBV21-1 is noted as a pseudogene. The CDR3 is made up of 17 amino acids. This CDR3 is CASSKQGRGSGANVLTF. CDR3 coding DNA: TGTGCCAGCAGCAAACAGGGGCGGGGCTCTGGGGCCAACGTCCTGACTTTC.

The chain is built from TRBV4-1 and TRBJ1-2; 8 bases are shared with TRBD1. V shed 0 bases and J 4 bases; nucleotides not matched to a gene: 7. CDR3 length equals 16 residues. Germline V gene lookup returns CDR1 MGHRA and CDR2 YSYEKL. The CDR3 DNA reads TGCGCCAGCAGCCAAGATGGGAACAGGGGGGGCTATGGCTACACCTTC. Protein sequence: CASSQDGNRGGYGYTF.

This rearrangement joins TRBV7-9 to TRBJ2-7; D gene ambiguous. The CDR3 runs to 12 residues. V was shortened by 1 base and J by 6 bases, with 7 bases between the two germline ends. The V gene's germline CDR1 is SEHNR and CDR2 FQNEAQ (reference sequence). Here the CDR3 reads CASSLGPSEQYF. DNA of the CDR3: TGTGCCAGCAGCTTAGGCCCCTCCGAGCAGTACTTC.

This chain connects TRBV4-1 to TRBJ2-7; TRBD2 matches 11 bases. Germline V lookup: CDR1 MGHRA, CDR2 YSYEKL. The CDR3 runs 16 residues. J gave up 2 bases and V 4 bases, and 7 bases lay outside the gene matches. CDR3 in DNA: TGCGCCAGCAGCCTCGGACTAGCGGGCGGGGCCTACGAGCAGTACTTC. Translating it yields CASSLGLAGGAYEQYF.

The rearrangement joins TRBV19 to TRBJ1-5, with no clear D. Germline lookup yields CDR1 LNHDA and CDR2 SQIVND (reference sequence). V shed 3 bases and J shed 3 bases, with 12 bases lying between them. CDR3 length equals 15 residues. The CDR3 loop is CASSMSGTINQPQHF. In DNA form, the CDR3 reads TGTGCCAGTAGTATGTCCGGTACTATCAATCAGCCCCAGCATTTT.

CDR3 DNA: TGTGCCAGCAGTGGCAGGTGGGGCAGCTATGGCTACACCTTC. The encoded protein is CASSGRWGSYGYTF. The V gene is TRBV2, the J gene TRBJ1-2; possibly TRBD1 for D (5 bases). Per the germline V gene, CDR1 is SNHLY and CDR2 is FYNNEI. Between the trimmed V and J ends, which lost 4 bases and 4 bases, there was a span of 13 bases. CDR3 size: 14 residues. Drawing the rest from reference TRBV2 and TRBJ1-2, the complete variable domain is EPEVTQTPSHQVTQMGQEVILRCVPISNHLYFYWYRQILGQKVEFLVSFYNNEISEKSEIFDDQFSVERPDGSNFTLKIRSTKLEDSAMYFCASSGRWGSYGYTFGSGTRLTVV.

The rearrangement joins TRBV19 to TRBJ2-7; 10 nucleotides match TRBD1. The V and J ends lost 6 bases and 4 bases, in that order; junction bases with no gene match: 6. Germline assignment: CDR1 LNHDA and CDR2 SQIVND (reference sequence). The CDR3 is 14 residues long. In DNA form, the CDR3 reads TGTGCCAGTAGCCGGGGACAGGGGCGGTACGAGCAGTACTTC. Translating gives CASSRGQGRYEQYF.

This chain connects TRBV5-4 to TRBJ1-1, with D perhaps matching TRBD1 (6 bases). Deletions cut 3 bases from V and 6 bases from J, with 15 bases between. This CDR3 region has 14 residues. Germline lookup yields CDR1 SGHNT and CDR2 YYREEE (reference sequence). CDR3: CASSWEGRGAEAFF. The CDR3 region has the DNA TGTGCCAGCAGCTGGGAGGGAAGGGGGGCTGAAGCTTTCTTT.

The chain recombines TRBV7-9 with TRBJ1-5, with TRBD1 matching 9 bases. This CDR3 comprises 16 residues. Germline V lookup: CDR1 SEHNR, CDR2 FQNEAQ (reference sequence). The ends lost 5 bases at V and 4 bases at J; junction bases unmatched: 9. The chain's CDR3 is CASSLWGQGLNQPQHF. CDR3 in DNA: TGTGCCAGCAGCCTATGGGGACAGGGTCTTAATCAGCCCCAGCATTTT.

The V gene is TRBV4-1, the J gene TRBJ2-1; 11 bases align to TRBD2. After removal of 2 bases from V and 7 bases from J, the junction contained 7 bases not matched to a gene. CDR3 length: 16 amino acids. Germline V gene lookup returns CDR1 MGHRA and CDR2 YSYEKL. CDR3 amino acids: CASSQWGGLADNEQFF. DNA of the CDR3: TGCGCCAGCAGCCAATGGGGGGGACTAGCGGATAATGAGCAGTTCTTC.

The CDR3 region is CASLASLNTEAFF. CDR3 nucleotide sequence: TGTGCCAGCCTAGCGAGCCTGAACACTGAAGCTTTCTTT. V and J are TRBV16 and TRBJ1-1, with D unclear. The germline V and J ends were trimmed by 8 bases and 0 bases, with 10 bases remaining between them. The CDR3 sequence is 13 residues long. CDR1 KGHSY and CDR2 FQNENV come from the germline V gene.

The chain is built from TRBV14 and TRBJ1-4, with D maybe TRBD1 (6 bases). The germline V gene has CDR1 SGHDN and CDR2 FVKESK. The germline V and J ends were trimmed by 5 bases and 6 bases, with 13 bases remaining between them. This CDR3 spans 14 amino acids. CDR3: CASSAGHLHEKLFF. The CDR3 nucleotides read TGTGCCAGCAGCGCGGGACATTTGCATGAAAAACTGTTTTTT.

CDR3 amino acids: CASSVHGLGSYNEQFF. DNA for the CDR3: TGTGCCAGCAGCGTTCACGGGCTAGGCTCCTACAATGAGCAGTTCTTC. The chain has TRBV9 and TRBJ2-1; D is unclear. The CDR3 sequence is 16 residues long. V was clipped by 2 bases and J by 0 bases, with 12 bases between them. The V gene's germline CDR1 is SGDLS and CDR2 YYNGEE.

V usage is TRBV18 and J usage is TRBJ1-1; a possible D gene is TRBD1 (5 bases). V was trimmed by 3 bases and J by 5 bases, leaving 13 bases between them. This CDR3 has 14 residues. CDR1 and CDR2 from the germline V gene are KGHSH and LQKENI. CDR3 in amino acids: CASSPRDAGTEAFF. Here the CDR3 DNA reads TGTGCCAGCTCACCCCGGGACGCAGGGACTGAAGCTTTCTTT.